The 24 T cell receptor beta chains reported below all come from one sample, sequenced in a study of blood T cell repertoires in COVID-19. This table comes from immunoSEQ multiplex PCR, and its TCRdb copy is limited to in-frame clones, with some not included. Of approximately 250,000 clones listed, approximately 79% are singletons. The sample taken for sequencing was PBMCs or T cells enriched from blood (not recorded which). These receptors originate from a young man with acute COVID-19.

The J gene is TRBJ1-2, the V gene TRBV6-1; 11 bases are shared with TRBD1. The CDR3 contains 16 residues. The V segment lost 4 bases and the J segment 8 bases; nucleotides outside the gene matches: 12. Germline loops: CDR1 MNHNS, CDR2 SASEGT. CDR3 residues: CASSARTGGAGGGYTF. CDR3 DNA sequence: TGTGCCAGCAGTGCCCGGACAGGGGGCGCGGGAGGGGGCTACACCTTC.

The chain combines TRBV6-5 with TRBJ1-1; D not resolved. Germline V CDR1 and CDR2: MNHEY, SVGAGI. V lost 6 bases, J lost 4 bases, and 12 bases lay in between. This CDR3 contains 13 residues. In DNA form, the CDR3 reads TGTGCCAGCAGCCGTAGGGAGGGCACTGAAGCTTTCTTT. It is translated as CASSRREGTEAFF.

The gene calls are TRBV6-1 and TRBJ1-5, with 7 bases matching TRBD1. Germline V CDR1 and CDR2: MNHNS, SASEGT. CDR3 size: 15 residues. V shed 1 base, J shed 11 bases, and the junction held 11 bases outside the gene matches. The CDR3 loop reads CASSEVQGPTTAQHF. The CDR3 nucleotides are TGTGCCAGCAGTGAAGTACAGGGGCCCACGACGGCCCAGCATTTT.

The chain joins TRBV5-6 to TRBJ1-2, with 12 bases identical to TRBD1. The length of the CDR3 is 15 residues. CDR1 is SGHDT and CDR2 is YYEEEE in the germline V gene. Germline trimming cut 3 bases from V and 8 bases from J; bases unmatched to any gene: 8. CDR3 bases: TGTGCCAGCAGCTCACTGGGACAGGGGGCGGGAGGCTACACCTTC. Protein sequence: CASSSLGQGAGGYTF. Variable domain in full (rest from reference TRBV5-6 and TRBJ1-2): DAGVTQSPTHLIKTRGQQVTLRCSPKSGHDTVSWYQQALGQGPQFIFQYYEEEERQRGNFPDRFSGHQFPNYSSELNVNALLLGDSALYLCASSSLGQGAGGYTFGSGTRLTVV.

The gene calls are TRBV13 and TRBJ1-1; no clear D. CDR3 length: 13 amino acids. Germline CDR1 is PRHDT and CDR2 is FYEKMQ (reference sequence). The V and J ends lost 1 base and 2 bases respectively, with 5 bases between them. CDR3 in amino acids: CASSLDPNTEAFF. In nucleotides, the CDR3 is TGTGCCAGCAGCTTAGATCCAAACACTGAAGCTTTCTTT.

This clone showed up just once. At one of its ends the junction is not consistent with the germline gene, which may arise from a read error. The V and J genes are TRBV5-1 and TRBJ1-2; D is unclear. Germline CDR1 reads SGHRS; CDR2 reads YFSETQ. The CDR3 totals 13 residues. The CDR3 spells CASSFTSNYGYTF. The CDR3, as DNA: TGTGCCAGCAGCTTTACCAGTAACTATGGCTACACCTTC. Together with reference TRBV5-1 and TRBJ1-2, the CDR3 gives the full variable domain: KAGVTQTPRYLIKTRGQQVTLSCSPISGHRSVSWYQQTPGQGLQFLFEYFSETQRNKGNFPGRFSGRQFSNSRSEMNVSTLELGDSALYLCASSFTSNYGYTFGSGTRLTVV.

The chain carries TRBV6-5 and TRBJ1-1; the D is unclear. The CDR3 spans 15 residues. The V gene lost 7 bases and the J gene lost 0 bases, with 15 bases spanning the gap. From germline, CDR1 is MNHEY and CDR2 SVGAGI. Here the CDR3 DNA reads TGTGCCAGCATAGAAAGTCACAGACTGAACACTGAAGCTTTCTTT. Protein: CASIESHRLNTEAFF.

The rearrangement joins TRBV12-5 to TRBJ2-3, with 7 bases aligning to TRBD1. Germline V gene lookup returns CDR1 LGHNT and CDR2 FRNRAP. With 6 bases clipped from V and 3 bases from J, the junction kept 6 bases outside the gene matches. The CDR3 extends over 14 amino acids. This CDR3 is CASGPGDRTDTQYF. CDR3 in DNA: TGTGCTAGTGGCCCAGGGGACAGAACAGATACGCAGTATTTT.

The CDR3: CASSVGTNNGNTIYF. DNA of the CDR3: TGTGCCAGCAGCGTTGGGACAAATAATGGAAACACCATATATTTT. V gene TRBV9 combines with J gene TRBJ1-3, with a possible D match to TRBD1 (6 bases). V shed 2 bases and J shed 3 bases, with 12 bases lying between them. The germline gives CDR1 SGDLS, CDR2 YYNGEE. The CDR3 is 15 residues long. Based on the CDR3 plus reference TRBV9 and TRBJ1-3, the full variable domain is DSGVTQTPKHLITATGQRVTLRCSPRSGDLSVYWYQQSLDQGLQFLIQYYNGEERAKGNILERFSAQQFPDLHSELNLSSLELGDSALYFCASSVGTNNGNTIYFGEGSWLTVV.

The sample holds one count of this clone. The gene calls are TRBV6-4 and TRBJ2-2; TRBD2 is a possible D gene (7 bases). The CDR3 runs to 14 residues. Germline lookup yields CDR1 MRHNA and CDR2 SNTAGT. V shed 6 bases and J shed 4 bases, with 12 bases lying between them. The CDR3 here is CASRGGAGTGELFF. The CDR3 DNA sequence: TGTGCCAGCAGAGGGGGGGCAGGCACCGGGGAGCTGTTTTTT.

The CDR3 DNA reads TGTGCCAGCAGCCAAGATCGATCGTCGGGTTTCTCTGGAAACACCATATATTTT. This codes for CASSQDRSSGFSGNTIYF. The rearrangement links TRBV3-1 (or the pseudogene TRBV3-2) to TRBJ1-3; D not resolved. In germline, CDR1 is LGHDT, CDR2 YNNKEL (reference sequence). CDR3 length: 18 amino acids. The ends were cut back, 0 bases at V and 0 bases at J, with 15 bases in the middle.

V gene TRBV12-3 or TRBV12-4 combines with J gene TRBJ1-5; D remains ambiguous. Trimming stripped 3 bases from V and 7 bases from J, with 10 bases between. The CDR3 extends over 13 amino acids. CDR3 sequence reads: CASSFFLVQPQHF. The DNA of the CDR3 is TGTGCCAGCAGTTTTTTCCTTGTGCAGCCCCAGCATTTT.

The rearrangement links TRBV11-2 to TRBJ2-5; 7 nucleotides agree with TRBD2. This CDR3 comprises 17 residues. CDR1 and CDR2 from the germline V gene are SGHAT and FQNNGV. Unmatched junction bases numbered 13, after V lost 5 bases and J lost 1 base. In DNA, the CDR3 is TGTGCCAGCAGCCTCACCAAACGAGCGGGGATCCAAGAGACCCAGTACTTC. Encoded protein: CASSLTKRAGIQETQYF.

The chain combines TRBV10-2 with TRBJ1-4; TRBD1 matches 7 bases. The V gene end was trimmed by 5 bases and the J gene end by 8 bases; junction bases not matched to a gene: 8. CDR1 WSHSY and CDR2 SAAADI come from the germline V gene. This CDR3 has 14 residues. The CDR3 is CASSPDRVGEKLFF. The CDR3 DNA is TGCGCCAGCAGTCCTGACAGGGTGGGCGAAAAACTGTTTTTT.

This clone was observed a single time. This chain links TRBV28 with TRBJ2-7, with TRBD1 matching 12 bases. This CDR3 contains 15 residues. V lost 5 bases to trimming and J lost 5 bases; unmatched junction nucleotides: 7. In germline, CDR1 is MDHEN, CDR2 SYDVKM. CDR3 loop: CASSGSGQGADEQYV. In DNA form, the CDR3 reads TGTGCCAGCAGTGGATCGGGACAGGGGGCGGACGAGCAGTACGTC.

The chain carries TRBV30 and TRBJ1-4; 8 nucleotides match TRBD1. The V gene end was trimmed by 4 bases and the J gene end by 5 bases; junction bases not matched to a gene: 12. The CDR3 covers 16 residues. Germline CDR1 reads GTSNPN; CDR2 reads SVGIG (reference sequence). CDR3: CAWTKKGQVLNEKLFF. Here the CDR3 DNA reads TGTGCCTGGACAAAGAAGGGACAGGTCCTCAATGAAAAACTGTTTTTT.

The chain carries TRBV3-1 (or the pseudogene TRBV3-2) and TRBJ2-7, with 7 bases fitting TRBD2. Germline V gene lookup returns CDR1 LGHDT and CDR2 YNNKEL (reference sequence). Trimming removed 0 bases from V and 6 bases from J; junction bases left unmatched: 5. This CDR3 contains 14 residues. This CDR3 is CASSQEIGGSEQYV. CDR3 bases: TGTGCCAGCAGCCAAGAGATCGGGGGGAGCGAGCAGTACGTC.

The chain carries TRBV7-8 and TRBJ2-1; 8 bases fit TRBD2. The CDR3 extends over 15 amino acids. Trimming cost V 5 bases and J 7 bases; bases outside gene matches: 10. Germline lookup yields CDR1 SGHVS and CDR2 FQNEAQ. The CDR3 nucleotides are TGTGCCAGCAGCCCGGGGGGGGCTAGCCGGAATGAGCAGTTCTTC. The encoded protein is CASSPGGASRNEQFF.

This chain joins TRBV25-1 and TRBJ2-1, with 8 bases lining up with TRBD2. After removal of 2 bases from V and 7 bases from J, the junction contained 10 bases not matched to a gene. Germline assignment: CDR1 MGHDK and CDR2 SYGVNS. The CDR3 is 16 residues long. The CDR3 DNA reads as TGTGCCAGCAGTGAACGCGGGACTAGTTATCGTAATGAGCAGTTCTTC. Translating it yields CASSERGTSYRNEQFF.

The chain employs TRBV4-2 and TRBJ2-5; no reliable D call. Trimming removed 2 bases at V and 2 bases at J, with 12 bases between. Germline CDR1 reads LGHNA; CDR2 reads YNFKEQ. This CDR3 is 15 amino acids long. For the CDR3, the DNA is TGTGCCAGCAGCCAAAATCCGGGTTTACAAGAGACCCAGTACTTC. It encodes CASSQNPGLQETQYF.

This chain joins TRBV9 and TRBJ2-5; maybe TRBD1 (5 bases). The CDR3 runs to 13 residues. V was cut by 3 bases and J by 5 bases, with 11 bases left in between. Germline V gene sequence: CDR1 SGDLS, CDR2 YYNGEE. CDR3 bases: TGTGCCAGCAGCGGATCCAGGGTGGAGACCCAGTACTTC. This encodes CASSGSRVETQYF.

This clone has just a few counts. CDR3 protein: CATSDSGARDIQYF. The CDR3 DNA follows: TGTGCCACCAGTGATAGCGGGGCCCGGGACATTCAGTACTTC. The J gene is TRBJ2-4, the V gene TRBV24-1, with 7 bases lining up with TRBD2. Germline lookup yields CDR1 KGHDR and CDR2 SFDVKD. The CDR3 is made up of 14 amino acids. The ends lost 3 bases at V and 8 bases at J; junction bases unmatched: 6.

V is TRBV12-5 and J is TRBJ1-5; no clear D gene. There are 13 residues in the CDR3. Germline assignment: CDR1 LGHNT and CDR2 FRNRAP. V was trimmed by 3 bases and J by 4 bases, leaving 7 bases between them. CDR3 bases: TGTGCTAGTGGTTTTCGGGTGAATCAGCCCCAGCATTTT. This sequence encodes CASGFRVNQPQHF. The whole variable domain, remainder taken from reference TRBV12-5 and TRBJ1-5, is DARVTQTPRHKVTEMGQEVTMRCQPILGHNTVFWYRQTMMQGLELLAYFRNRAPLDDSGMPKDRFSAEMPDATLATLKIQPSEPRDSAVYFCASGFRVNQPQHFGDGTRLSIL.

This sequence joins TRBV6-2 or TRBV6-3 and TRBJ1-3; D is ambiguous. Trimming left V 0 bases short and J 3 bases short, with 6 bases between. This CDR3 has 14 residues. Germline values: CDR1 MNHEY, CDR2 SVGEGT. The CDR3: CASSYSKSGNTIYF. The CDR3 DNA sequence: TGTGCCAGCAGTTACTCGAAGAGTGGAAACACCATATATTTT.